This passage covers 9 T cell receptor beta chains from one sample sequenced in a study of OX40 agonist ivuxolimab in advanced cancers. The repertoire was sequenced with immunoSEQ multiplex PCR; TCRdb's copy has only in-frame clones and lacks some. The sample lists about 69,000 clones, 80% occurring once. Sample: CD4+ or CD8+ T cells sorted from blood, taken in a trial of the OX40 agonist ivuxolimab. The receptor set was obtained from an adult with an advanced solid tumor such as melanoma, head and neck, liver or kidney cancer.

This clone has a handful of counts. The rearrangement joins TRBV28 to TRBJ2-7; D call uncertain. Germline V gives CDR1 MDHEN, CDR2 SYDVKM. The CDR3 contains 17 residues. Deletions cut 1 base from V and 0 bases from J, with 16 bases between. As DNA, the CDR3 is TGTGCCAGCAGTTTATTCCCCCGGTGGCAGAGCTCCTACGAGCAGTACTTC. It yields the protein CASSLFPRWQSSYEQYF.

This chain links TRBV2 with TRBJ2-1, with 8 bases matching TRBD2. Trimming at V came to 6 bases and at J to 8 bases, leaving 9 bases not matched to a gene. The CDR3 totals 14 residues. The V gene's germline CDR1 is SNHLY and CDR2 FYNNEI. The DNA of the CDR3 is TGTGCCAGCAGCCCGGGACTAGGGCCCTATGAGCAGTTCTTC. Protein sequence: CASSPGLGPYEQFF. The whole variable domain, remainder taken from reference TRBV2 and TRBJ2-1, is EPEVTQTPSHQVTQMGQEVILRCVPISNHLYFYWYRQILGQKVEFLVSFYNNEISEKSEIFDDQFSVERPDGSNFTLKIRSTKLEDSAMYFCASSPGLGPYEQFFGPGTRLTVL.

This chain links TRBV7-2 with TRBJ2-1, with 9 bases matching TRBD2. CDR3 length: 17 residues. V was clipped by 4 bases and J by 11 bases; unmatched bases: 18. Germline assignment: CDR1 SGHTA and CDR2 FQGNSA. The CDR3 nucleotides are TGTGCCAGCAGCTCGAAGGTGGGGACTAGCCCTTCGGGTAAGCAGTTCTTC. This sequence encodes CASSSKVGTSPSGKQFF.

The chain combines TRBV19 with TRBJ2-2; 9 bases align to TRBD1. CDR1 is LNHDA, CDR2 SQIVND, per germline (reference sequence). Trimming removed 3 bases from V and 5 bases from J; junction bases left unmatched: 4. The CDR3 length is 15 residues. CDR3 nucleotide sequence: TGTGCCAGTAGTATTTTACAGGGGGCGACCGGGGAGCTGTTTTTT. This encodes CASSILQGATGELFF. The full variable domain, in which reference TRBV19 and TRBJ2-2 provide the parts outside the CDR3, is DGGITQSPKYLFRKEGQNVTLSCEQNLNHDAMYWYRQDPGQGLRLIYYSQIVNDFQKGDIAEGYSVSREKKESFPLTVTSAQKNPTAFYLCASSILQGATGELFFGEGSRLTVL.

This rearrangement joins TRBV7-8 to TRBJ2-5; 8 nucleotides line up with TRBD1. Germline-derived CDR1 and CDR2 are SGHVS and FQNEAQ. V trimming: 5 bases; J trimming: 4 bases; junction bases outside the gene matches: 12. The CDR3 has 16 amino acids. The CDR3 spells CASSPPDRAEGETQYF. The CDR3 bases are TGTGCCAGCAGCCCACCGGACAGGGCGGAAGGAGAGACCCAGTACTTC.

This chain connects TRBV28 to TRBJ1-4; maybe TRBD1 (5 bases). Looked up from germline, CDR1 is MDHEN and CDR2 is SYDVKM. Trimming pared 5 bases from V and 7 bases from J, leaving 17 bases between. The CDR3 is made up of 15 amino acids. The CDR3 nucleotides read TGTGCCAGCAGTAAGGGGCCCGGGAACGTTGAAAAACTGTTTTTT. This gives the protein CASSKGPGNVEKLFF.

V gene TRBV2 combines with J gene TRBJ2-7, with D unclear. CDR1 and CDR2 from the germline V gene are SNHLY and FYNNEI. The CDR3 is made up of 11 amino acids. Trimming shortened V by 6 bases and J by 6 bases, and 9 bases separated the two germline ends. The CDR3 DNA reads as TGTGCCAGCAGCCCCCGAGGCGAGCAGTACTTC. Its protein product is CASSPRGEQYF. The full variable domain, rest sourced from reference TRBV2 and TRBJ2-7, is EPEVTQTPSHQVTQMGQEVILRCVPISNHLYFYWYRQILGQKVEFLVSFYNNEISEKSEIFDDQFSVERPDGSNFTLKIRSTKLEDSAMYFCASSPRGEQYFGPGTRLTVT.

This clone turned up a few times. The chain has TRBV5-1 and TRBJ2-2; D perhaps matches TRBD2 (5 bases). The CDR3 covers 17 residues. The germline V gene encodes CDR1 SGHRS and CDR2 YFSETQ. V shed 4 bases and J shed 0 bases, with 16 bases lying between them. The CDR3 nucleotides read TGCGCCAGCAGCCCCGCTGGAGGCTCAGCGAACACCGGGGAGCTGTTTTTT. Its protein product is CASSPAGGSANTGELFF.

The chain is built from TRBV19 and TRBJ1-2, with unresolved D. The CDR3 is 14 amino acids. V dropped 2 bases and J dropped 0 bases, with 7 bases sitting between them. Germline V CDR1 and CDR2: LNHDA, SQIVND (reference sequence). CDR3 amino acids: CASSILRSNYGYTF. The CDR3 DNA sequence: TGTGCCAGTAGTATACTGCGGTCTAACTATGGCTACACCTTC.